The 24 T cell receptor beta chains below all came from one sample that was sequenced in a study of CD8+ T cells in alopecia areata. Treatment described: oral pan-JAK inhibitor, 5-10 mg twice daily. As the sequencing template, cDNA was produced by extracting RNA and reverse transcribing it. Profiling relied on immunoSEQ multiplex PCR, and the TCRdb table lists in-frame clones only, not all of them. The data show 150,000 or so clones, approximately 52% seen once. This material consisted of CD4+ T cells sorted from blood, taken at week 56, from a patient treated with tofacitinib. Every receptor here comes from a human donor with alopecia areata.

The V and J genes are TRBV5-1 and TRBJ2-5, with unresolved D. The CDR3 spans 13 residues. Germline V gives CDR1 SGHRS, CDR2 YFSETQ. V lost 2 bases to trimming and J lost 5 bases, with 10 bases between them. CDR3 in DNA: TGCGCCAGCAGCTTCAACGGTCGGGAGACCCAGTACTTC. This sequence encodes CASSFNGRETQYF.

J is TRBJ1-4 and V is TRBV7-6, with D tentatively TRBD1 (5 bases). Germline CDR1 reads SGHVS; CDR2 reads FNYEAQ. The CDR3 totals 14 residues. V gave up 4 bases and J gave up 3 bases, with 9 bases separating them. DNA for the CDR3: TGTGCCAGCAGCTCAGGGTTGCCTAATGAAAAACTGTTTTTT. Amino acid sequence: CASSSGLPNEKLFF.

This clone was observed once. The rearrangement joins TRBV10-3 to TRBJ2-5; D call uncertain. The CDR3 totals 13 residues. From germline, CDR1 is ENHRY and CDR2 SYGVKD. Trimming removed 6 bases at V and 2 bases at J, with 10 bases between. CDR3: CAIRTGGQETQYF. The CDR3 DNA sequence: TGTGCCATCAGGACCGGCGGACAAGAGACCCAGTACTTC.

Worth noting for this clone: Other DNA sequences from this sample encode an identical CDR3 as well. This chain joins TRBV29-1 and TRBJ1-1; D might be TRBD1 (5 bases). Germline assignment: CDR1 SQVTM and CDR2 ANQGSEA. The CDR3 spans 13 residues. V lost 1 base to trimming and J lost 0 bases, with 6 bases between them. CDR3 region: CSVEGQMNTEAFF. Here the CDR3 DNA reads TGCAGCGTTGAAGGACAGATGAACACTGAAGCTTTCTTT.

This clone was detected only a few times. The rearrangement uses TRBV4-1 and TRBJ2-7; 8 bases align to TRBD1. The CDR3 covers 17 residues. Germline V gene data show CDR1 as MGHRA and CDR2 as YSYEKL. J was trimmed by 1 base and V by 2 bases; bases with no gene match: 10. The CDR3 spells CASSQIGGRTGSYEQYF. In DNA form, the CDR3 reads TGCGCCAGCAGCCAAATAGGGGGCCGGACAGGGTCCTACGAGCAGTACTTC.

CDR3 in DNA: TGTGCCAGCAGTCGAGTGGATGCCTATGGCTACACCTTC. Protein sequence: CASSRVDAYGYTF. The V and J genes are TRBV27 and TRBJ1-2, with D uncertain. Trimming pared 5 bases from V and 4 bases from J, leaving 11 bases between. CDR1 and CDR2 (germline): MNHEY, SMNVEV (reference sequence). The CDR3 length is 13 residues.

The chain joins TRBV15 to TRBJ1-4; no clear D gene. CDR1 is LNHNV and CDR2 is YYDKDF in the germline V gene (reference sequence). Trimming took off 1 base at V and 4 bases at J, with 13 bases between the two ends. The CDR3 is 16 residues long. CDR3 DNA: TGTGCCACCAGCAGAGTGCCCGGCGGCCTTAATGAAAAACTGTTTTTT. This sequence encodes CATSRVPGGLNEKLFF.

CDR3 amino acids: CASSLGEGTVYNEQFF. For the CDR3, the DNA is TGCGCCAGCAGCTTAGGGGAAGGGACAGTTTACAATGAGCAGTTCTTC. This chain links TRBV5-1 with TRBJ2-1, with 7 bases identical to TRBD1. V lost 2 bases and J lost 4; bases outside the gene matches: 9. This CDR3 comprises 16 residues. Germline V gene sequence: CDR1 SGHRS, CDR2 YFSETQ.

The chain recombines TRBV7-9 with TRBJ2-5; D unresolved. The germline CDR1 and CDR2 sequences are SEHNR and FQNEAQ (reference sequence). CDR3 length: 15 residues. V was pared by 0 bases and J by 0 bases, with 8 bases between. CDR3 nucleotides: TGTGCCAGCAGCTTAGCGCTCGACAACCAAGAGACCCAGTACTTC. This encodes CASSLALDNQETQYF.

The chain is built from TRBV30 and TRBJ1-1; D remains unclear. Trimming shortened V by 4 bases and J by 0 bases, and 15 bases separated the two germline ends. The CDR3 has 15 amino acids. Per the germline V gene, CDR1 is GTSNPN and CDR2 is SVGIG (reference sequence). The CDR3, as DNA: TGTGCCTGGAAAAGTCGAGTTACTATGAACACTGAAGCTTTCTTT. This gives the protein CAWKSRVTMNTEAFF.

This clone was counted between two and nine times. This chain uses TRBV2 with TRBJ2-3; no reliable D call. The CDR3 totals 13 residues. Germline V gene data show CDR1 as SNHLY and CDR2 as FYNNEI. Trimming left V 4 bases short and J 5 bases short, with 10 bases between. The CDR3 nucleotides read TGTGCCAGCAGTGGTTTACTTGGAGATACGCAGTATTTT. It translates to CASSGLLGDTQYF.

This rearrangement joins TRBV29-1 to TRBJ1-2, with a tentative D call TRBD1 (6 bases). The germline V gene has CDR1 SQVTM and CDR2 ANQGSEA. Between the trimmed V and J ends, which lost 4 bases and 5 bases, there was a span of 11 bases. There are 12 residues in the CDR3. The CDR3 coding sequence is TGCAGCGTTGTTCAGGGGAGGTATGGCTACACCTTC. It translates to CSVVQGRYGYTF. The entire variable domain, with the rest obtained from reference TRBV29-1 and TRBJ1-2, is as follows: SAVISQKPSRDICQRGTSLTIQCQVDSQVTMMFWYRQQPGQSLTLIATANQGSEATYESGFVIDKFPISRPNLTFSTLTVSNMSPEDSSIYLCSVVQGRYGYTFGSGTRLTVV.

This chain connects TRBV7-8 to TRBJ1-1; D unresolved. Trimming took 2 bases from V and 0 from J, leaving 10 bases between them. Germline values: CDR1 SGHVS, CDR2 FQNEAQ. This CDR3 spans 15 amino acids. CDR3 bases: TGTGCCAGCAGCTTATTGGAGAACATGAACACTGAAGCTTTCTTT. It specifies CASSLLENMNTEAFF.

The chain links TRBV5-6 to TRBJ2-7; 7 nucleotides agree with TRBD1. Germline V gene sequence: CDR1 SGHDT, CDR2 YYEEEE. The CDR3 contains 15 residues. Trimming at V came to 2 bases and at J to 3 bases, leaving 8 bases not matched to a gene. In DNA form, the CDR3 reads TGTGCCAGCAGCTTACCTCTCGGGACAGTCTACGAGCAGTACTTC. Its protein product is CASSLPLGTVYEQYF.

This clone turned up a few times. The chain joins TRBV30 to TRBJ2-3; D unclear. V was cut by 0 bases and J by 0 bases, with 4 bases left in between. Germline-derived CDR1 and CDR2 are GTSNPN and SVGIG (reference sequence). CDR3 length: 13 amino acids. The CDR3 sequence: CAWSVMSTDTQYF. As DNA, the CDR3 is TGTGCCTGGAGTGTAATGAGCACAGATACGCAGTATTTT.

The V call is TRBV15, the J call TRBJ1-6, with TRBD1 identical over 8 bases. CDR3 length: 15 amino acids. Trimming took 1 base from V and 7 from J; bases not matched to a gene: 3. Germline values: CDR1 LNHNV, CDR2 YYDKDF (reference sequence). CDR3 residues: CATSRAGQGNSPLHF. As DNA, the CDR3 is TGTGCCACCAGCAGAGCCGGACAGGGAAATTCACCCCTCCACTTT.

This chain connects TRBV29-1 to TRBJ2-1, with TRBD2 matching over 10 bases. Trimming took 2 bases from V and 7 from J; bases not matched to a gene: 5. CDR1 is SQVTM, CDR2 ANQGSEA, per germline. This CDR3 is built from 14 residues. CDR3 sequence: CSVELPSGGNEQFF. In DNA form, the CDR3 reads TGCAGCGTTGAACTTCCTAGCGGGGGTAATGAGCAGTTCTTC.

The chain has TRBV7-9 and TRBJ2-5; 8 nucleotides agree with TRBD2. The CDR3 has 14 residues. Trimming removed 6 bases from V and 2 bases from J; junction bases left unmatched: 5. Germline-derived CDR1 and CDR2 are SEHNR and FQNEAQ (reference sequence). The CDR3 nucleotides read TGTGCCAGCAGGCGGGGGGCAACTCAAGAGACCCAGTACTTC. It is translated as CASRRGATQETQYF.

Only a few counts were recorded for this clone. The chain has TRBV5-1 and TRBJ2-7, with D uncertain. V was trimmed by 4 bases and J by 0 bases, leaving 14 bases between them. CDR1 is SGHRS and CDR2 is YFSETQ in the germline V gene. The CDR3 sequence is 15 residues long. CDR3 coding DNA: TGCGCCAGCAGCCCGGACCCGAGGAGCTCCTACGAGCAGTACTTC. It yields the protein CASSPDPRSSYEQYF.

There are a few counts of this clone. The rearrangement links TRBV12-5 to TRBJ2-7; 10 bases match TRBD1. The CDR3 is made up of 14 amino acids. CDR1 and CDR2 from the germline V gene are LGHNT and FRNRAP. Trimming at V came to 4 bases and at J to 6 bases, leaving 6 bases not matched to a gene. The CDR3 sequence is CASGSGQGYFEQYF. DNA for the CDR3: TGTGCTAGTGGTTCGGGACAGGGGTATTTCGAGCAGTACTTC.

V is TRBV4-2 and J is TRBJ2-7; TRBD2 might be the D (7 bases). Germline values: CDR1 LGHNA, CDR2 YNFKEQ. The CDR3 runs to 17 residues. The V end lost 0 bases, the J end lost 0 bases, and 15 bases lay between the germline ends. The CDR3 DNA is TGTGCCAGCAGCCAAGACCCCCTTGCGGGGGCCTCCTACGAGCAGTACTTC. Its translation: CASSQDPLAGASYEQYF.

The genes are TRBV29-1 and TRBJ2-1, with D tentatively TRBD2 (5 bases). The length of the CDR3 is 13 residues. The germline V gene encodes CDR1 SQVTM and CDR2 ANQGSEA. With 3 bases removed from V and 5 bases from J, the gap between germline ends came to 11 bases. CDR3 DNA: TGCAGCGTTGACTTGACTATTAACAATGAGCAGTTCTTC. Translation: CSVDLTINNEQFF.

This clone was counted only a few times. The genes are TRBV6-5 and TRBJ1-6, with a weak D call TRBD1 (6 bases). Germline V gene data show CDR1 as MNHEY and CDR2 as SVGAGI. The CDR3 length is 12 residues. V was shortened by 6 bases and J by 7 bases, with 7 bases between the two germline ends. Written as DNA, the CDR3 is TGTGCCAGCAGCGACAGGAATTCACCCCTCCACTTT. Residues: CASSDRNSPLHF.

CDR3 bases: TGTGCCTGGAATGCGGCAGGCAGGGTTGATTCACCCCTCCACTTT. Protein: CAWNAAGRVDSPLHF. The V gene is TRBV30, the J gene TRBJ1-6, with a weak D call TRBD1 (5 bases). V lost 4 bases to trimming and J lost 8 bases, with 18 bases between them. The germline V gene has CDR1 GTSNPN and CDR2 SVGIG (reference sequence). The CDR3 has 15 amino acids. Full variable domain (remainder filled in from reference TRBV30 and TRBJ1-6): SQTIHQWPATLVQPVGSPLSLECTVEGTSNPNLYWYRQAAGRGLQLLFYSVGIGQISSEVPQNLSASRPQDRQFILSSKKLLLSDSGFYLCAWNAAGRVDSPLHFGNGTRLTVT.